This TCR beta chain was sequenced for a study of blood T cells in healthy people across ages. Findings of the study overall: While age rose, TCR beta diversity per million T cells dropped in a roughly linear way.

Together with a sample-barcoded 5' primer, a J-beta primer mix was included in a second PCR lasting roughly 6 to 12 cycles. Every cDNA molecule carried a tag from a template-switch adaptor bearing 12 random nucleotides. MiXCR was run by TCRdb on the 5' RACE reads, yielding one entry per CDR3 protein. The sample has just under 750,000 distinct CDR3 sequences; 22% are singletons. With 1 base removed from V and 1 base from J, the gap between germline ends came to 8 bases. CDR3 length: 15 amino acids. CDR1 is LGHNA and CDR2 is YSLEER in the germline V gene. This clonotype appeared a few times. Its antigen is unknown. At least 6.5 million PBMCs were isolated per sample.

Sequencing was carried out using blood. This chain connects TRBV4-3 to TRBJ1-3; no firm D call. This TCR derives from a man aged 70-80 years in good health. CDR3: CASSQGEGSGNTIYF. Here the CDR3 DNA reads TGCGCCAGCAGCCAAGGGGAGGGATCTGGAAACACCATATATTTT.